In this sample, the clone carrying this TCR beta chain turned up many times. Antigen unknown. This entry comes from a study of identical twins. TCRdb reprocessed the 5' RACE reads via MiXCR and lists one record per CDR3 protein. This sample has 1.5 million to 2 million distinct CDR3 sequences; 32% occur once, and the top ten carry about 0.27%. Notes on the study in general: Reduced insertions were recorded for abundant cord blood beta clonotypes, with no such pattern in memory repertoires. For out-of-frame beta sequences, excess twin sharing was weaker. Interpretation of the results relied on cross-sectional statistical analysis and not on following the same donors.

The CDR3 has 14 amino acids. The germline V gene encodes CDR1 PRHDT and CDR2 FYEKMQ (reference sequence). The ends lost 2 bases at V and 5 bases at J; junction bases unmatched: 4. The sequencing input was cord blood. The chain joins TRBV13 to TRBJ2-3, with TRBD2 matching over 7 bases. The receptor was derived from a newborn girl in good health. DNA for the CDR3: TGTGCCAGCAGCTTATGGATAGCGGGAGATACGCAGTATTTT. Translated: CASSLWIAGDTQYF.